This TCR beta chain was observed in a study of cytomegalovirus exposure and HLA in healthy donors. With V trimmed by 4 bases and J by 5 bases, 11 bases remained unmatched. Germline CDR1 reads LNHDA; CDR2 reads SQIVND (reference sequence). The CDR3 covers 15 residues. The PCR used 60 Vbeta and 13 Jbeta primers. The method was immunoSEQ multiplex PCR; TCRdb's version includes in-frame clones alone and lacks a portion of them. This sample has approximately 78,000 clones, with approximately 70% found just once. This clone has only a few counts. The clonotype was recovered from a middle-aged man in good health and CMV-seropositive. V is TRBV19 and J is TRBJ2-7; TRBD2 matches at 7 bases. Input material: PBMCs. CDR3 protein: CASSNPGLRGNEQYF. CDR3 bases: TGTGCCAGTAGTAATCCGGGACTACGCGGGAACGAGCAGTACTTC.